These 9 T cell receptor beta chains were all obtained from the same sample, sequenced in a study of blood T cell repertoires in COVID-19. The method was immunoSEQ multiplex PCR; TCRdb's version includes in-frame clones alone and lacks a portion of them. Counted here are a few hundred thousand clones, about 85% occurring once; the ten biggest clones make up 3% to 4%. Input material: peripheral blood. The receptors here all came from a woman younger than 35 with acute or convalescent COVID-19.

The chain couples TRBV5-1 to TRBJ2-1, with 10 bases identical to TRBD1. The junction had 10 bases not matched to a gene; V was cut back by 3 bases and J by 7 bases. The length of the CDR3 is 16 residues. The germline CDR1 and CDR2 sequences are SGHRS and YFSETQ. The DNA for the CDR3 is TGCGCCAGCAGCTACTCCCGGGACAGGGGTCCGAATGAGCAGTTCTTC. This encodes CASSYSRDRGPNEQFF.

The rearrangement joins TRBV18 to TRBJ2-3; TRBD1 agrees at 9 bases. Losses at the gene ends were 1 base for V and 1 base for J; bases not matched to a gene: 0. The CDR3 is 15 residues long. The germline CDR1 and CDR2 sequences are KGHSH and LQKENI. The CDR3 region is CASSPRTGGTDTQYF. For the CDR3, the DNA is TGTGCCAGCTCACCACGGACAGGGGGCACAGATACGCAGTATTTT.

J is TRBJ2-3 and V is TRBV5-6; 8 positions agree with TRBD1. V dropped 10 bases and J dropped 2; count of bases not matched to a gene: 6. The CDR3 totals 13 residues. The germline CDR1 and CDR2 sequences are SGHDT and YYEEEE. The CDR3 DNA reads as TGTGCCGGAAGACAGGGGACCACAGATACGCAGTATTTT. This translates into CAGRQGTTDTQYF.

The chain joins TRBV5-4 to TRBJ2-2; 7 bases line up with TRBD1. V lost 2 bases to trimming and J lost 2 bases; unmatched junction nucleotides: 3. The CDR3 covers 15 residues. Germline CDR1 reads SGHNT; CDR2 reads YYREEE (reference sequence). CDR3 bases: TGTGCCAGCAGCTTCACAGGGGCTAACACCGGGGAGCTGTTTTTT. Translation: CASSFTGANTGELFF. The variable domain in full, completed from reference TRBV5-4 and TRBJ2-2, reads ETGVTQSPTHLIKTRGQQVTLRCSSQSGHNTVSWYQQALGQGPQFIFQYYREEENGRGNFPPRFSGLQFPNYSSELNVNALELDDSALYLCASSFTGANTGELFFGEGSRLTVL.

The chain has TRBV19 and TRBJ1-4; 7 bases match TRBD1. V lost 4 bases, J lost 10 bases, and 9 bases stayed unmatched. The CDR3 spans 14 residues. The germline V gene encodes CDR1 LNHDA and CDR2 SQIVND (reference sequence). The CDR3 is CASSKDRVKGKLFF. The CDR3 DNA sequence: TGTGCCAGTAGTAAAGACAGGGTTAAAGGAAAACTGTTTTTT.

Concerning this clone: Other DNA sequences in this specimen translate into the identical CDR3. The V and J genes are TRBV7-9 and TRBJ1-1; no clear D. V lost 3 bases to trimming and J lost 4 bases, with 3 bases between them. Germline lookup yields CDR1 SEHNR and CDR2 FQNEAQ (reference sequence). The CDR3 contains 11 residues. The CDR3 nucleotides read TGTGCCAGCAGCTTCTCCACTGAAGCTTTCTTT. Translated, it gives CASSFSTEAFF.

The CDR3 nucleotides read TGCGCCAGCAGCTTGGATGGGACAGTGAGCGAGCAGTACTTC. This gives the protein CASSLDGTVSEQYF. The rearrangement links TRBV5-1 to TRBJ2-7, with 7 bases that match TRBD1. The CDR3 is made up of 14 amino acids. From germline, CDR1 is SGHRS and CDR2 YFSETQ. Unmatched junction bases numbered 6, after V lost 0 bases and J lost 6 bases. The variable domain in full, with the rest retrieved from reference TRBV5-1 and TRBJ2-7, is KAGVTQTPRYLIKTRGQQVTLSCSPISGHRSVSWYQQTPGQGLQFLFEYFSETQRNKGNFPGRFSGRQFSNSRSEMNVSTLELGDSALYLCASSLDGTVSEQYFGPGTRLTVT.

CDR3 coding DNA: TGTGCCAGCAGTGACGTCGGGGGGAACTACGAGCAGTACTTC. Translation gives CASSDVGGNYEQYF. This rearrangement joins TRBV6-1 to TRBJ2-7; 7 bases line up with TRBD2. The CDR3 runs 14 residues. V lost 3 bases, J lost 3 bases, and 5 bases stayed unmatched. CDR1 and CDR2 (germline): MNHNS, SASEGT.

This chain links TRBV7-3 with TRBJ1-2, with 12 nucleotides matching TRBD1. V dropped 5 bases and J dropped 8; count of bases not matched to a gene: 12. The germline V gene encodes CDR1 SGHTA and CDR2 FQGTGA. CDR3 size: 16 residues. In DNA, the CDR3 is TGTGCCAGCAGCAATCCCGGGACAGGGGGCATCGGGGGCTACACCTTC. Residues: CASSNPGTGGIGGYTF.